Below, 3 T cell receptor delta chains from the same sample are listed, as sequenced in a study of γδ T cells in repeated Plasmodium falciparum infection. Bulk repertoires came from Vgamma9/Vdelta2+ or Vdelta2-negative gammadelta T cells flow-sorted from PBMC. TCRdb re-called the multiplex PCR reads via CATT. This table has approximately 90,000 delta-chain clones, 0.85% to 1% appearing once. The sequenced sample was gamma-delta T cells from blood. These receptor sequences come from a pool of human donors (malaria-infected and uninfected, not separated).

For this clone: TCRdb records a much larger clone's protein for this DNA, with a difference at residue 3 that likely arises from a read error; the protein given is the translation of the DNA. This rearrangement joins TRDV2 to TRDJ1; 8 bases are a match to TRDD3. TCRdb offers no J gene call, so here the DNA was matched to germline to obtain one. CDR1 and CDR2 (germline): GEAIGNYY, EKD. The CDR3 length is 14 residues. CDR3 sequence reads: CARDTRDTADKLIF. Written as DNA, the CDR3 is TGTGCCCGTGACACGAGGGATACGGCCGATAAACTCATCTTT.

This clone was found many times. This likely traces to a read error, being one base from a far larger clone. Other DNA sequences in this specimen translate into the identical CDR3. The CDR3 nucleotides read TGCGCCTGTGACGGGGTGGGATCACGCGATAAACTCATCTTT. Translated: CACDGVGSRDKLIF. The rearrangement uses TRDV2 and TRDJ1, with a tentative D call TRDD3 (5 bases). CDR3 length equals 14 residues. Germline V gene lookup returns CDR1 GEAIGNYY and CDR2 EKD.

This clone has a handful of counts. The translation of this DNA and the TCRdb protein of a much larger clone differ at residue 3, probably owing to a read error; the protein shown here is translated from the DNA. V gene TRDV2 combines with J gene TRDJ1, with 10 bases that match TRDD3. Since TCRdb gives no J gene, matching the DNA to germline was used here to assign it. The CDR3 is made up of 16 amino acids. Per germline, CDR1 GEAIGNYY and CDR2 EKD. The CDR3 is CAWDNLGDNMTDKLIF. The CDR3 DNA follows: TGTGCCTGGGACAACCTGGGGGATAATATGACCGATAAACTCATCTTT.